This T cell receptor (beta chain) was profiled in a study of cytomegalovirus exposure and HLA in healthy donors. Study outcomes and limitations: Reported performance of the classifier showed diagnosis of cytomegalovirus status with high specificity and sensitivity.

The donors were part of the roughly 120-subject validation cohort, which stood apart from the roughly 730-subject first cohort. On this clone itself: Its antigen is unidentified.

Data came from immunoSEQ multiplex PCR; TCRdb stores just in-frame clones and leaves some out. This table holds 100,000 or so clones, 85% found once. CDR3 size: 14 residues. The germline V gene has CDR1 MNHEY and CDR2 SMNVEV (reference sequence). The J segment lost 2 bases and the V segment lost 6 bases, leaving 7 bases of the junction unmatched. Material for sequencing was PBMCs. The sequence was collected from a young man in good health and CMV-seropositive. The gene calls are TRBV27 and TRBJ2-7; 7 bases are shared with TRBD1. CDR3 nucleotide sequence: TGTGCCAGCAGCGTGACAGGGACCACCTACGAGCAGTACTTC. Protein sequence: CASSVTGTTYEQYF.